Below, 18 T cell receptor beta chains from the same sample are listed, as sequenced in a study of regulatory T cells in long-lasting Graves disease. Time point denoted: newly diagnosed GD, antithyroid drugs for less than 3 months. Extracted PBMC RNA gave rise to the TCR library. HTBI primers from iRepertoire and Arm-PCR of CDR3 regions yielded the TCR beta libraries. In TCRdb, the multiplex PCR reads were re-called with MiXCR into one record per CDR3 protein. The sample holds some 600,000 distinct CDR3 sequences, about 16% seen once. These same data were also listed under a study on T cells in Graves' hyperthyroidism and ophthalmopathy.

Here the sequenced sample was peripheral blood mononuclear cells (PBMCs), taken at new diagnosis, from a patient treated with antithyroid drugs. These receptors all come from a man younger than 30 with Graves disease.

The chain combines TRBV29-1 with TRBJ1-1, with D perhaps TRBD1 (6 bases). The V gene's germline CDR1 is SQVTM and CDR2 ANQGSEA. This CDR3 is built from 14 residues. With 6 bases removed from V and 4 bases from J, the gap between germline ends came to 18 bases. The CDR3 nucleotides read TGCAGCGTCGCCGATCGACAGGTGAGCACTGAAGCTTTCTTT. Protein: CSVADRQVSTEAFF.

This clonotype occurred a few times. The chain has TRBV27 and TRBJ1-6; no clear D. With 1 base removed from V and 9 bases from J, the gap between germline ends came to 13 bases. Per germline, CDR1 MNHEY and CDR2 SMNVEV (reference sequence). CDR3 size: 15 residues. The CDR3, as DNA: TGTGCCAGCAGTTTATTGGGTGGAATGGGTTCACCCCTCCACTTT. Translation gives CASSLLGGMGSPLHF.

This clonotype showed up just once. This may stem from a read error, because a much larger clone lies one nucleotide away. The chain is built from TRBV12-3 or TRBV12-4 and TRBJ2-7, with 9 bases fitting TRBD2. This CDR3 contains 14 residues. V gave up 6 bases and J gave up 3 bases; unmatched junction bases: 6. The DNA for the CDR3 is TGTGCCAGCAGCCACTGGACTAGCGTCTACGAGCAGTACTTC. Protein: CASSHWTSVYEQYF.

This clonotype appeared a few times. The rearrangement links TRBV6-9 to TRBJ1-3, with D maybe TRBD1 (5 bases). Germline-derived CDR1 and CDR2 are MNHGY and SVAAGI. V dropped 1 base and J dropped 0 bases, with 13 bases sitting between them. CDR3 length: 17 amino acids. The CDR3 is CASSYYPGPYSGNTIYF. The CDR3 DNA follows: TGTGCCAGCAGTTATTATCCGGGACCCTACTCTGGAAACACCATATATTTT.

This clonotype was recorded at least ten times. The V call is TRBV15, the J call TRBJ2-1; 11 positions agree with TRBD2. Germline V gene data show CDR1 as LNHNV and CDR2 as YYDKDF (reference sequence). This CDR3 is 14 amino acids long. V trimming: 5 bases; J trimming: 12 bases; junction bases outside the gene matches: 9. Here the CDR3 DNA reads TGTGCCACCAGCCGGATAGCGGGAGGGCCGGGGCAGTTCTTC. Its protein product is CATSRIAGGPGQFF.

The chain couples TRBV28 to TRBJ2-6; TRBD1 matches at 10 bases. The germline V gene has CDR1 MDHEN and CDR2 SYDVKM. This CDR3 is built from 17 residues. The trim removed 5 bases at V and 3 bases at J, leaving 7 bases unmatched. CDR3 in amino acids: CASSVGDRGYGANVLTF. The CDR3 DNA sequence: TGTGCCAGCAGTGTGGGGGACAGGGGTTATGGGGCCAACGTCCTGACTTTC. Supplemented by reference TRBV28 and TRBJ2-6, the full variable domain reads DVKVTQSSRYLVKRTGEKVFLECVQDMDHENMFWYRQDPGLGLRLIYFSYDVKMKEKGDIPEGYSVSREKKERFSLILESASTNQTSMYLCASSVGDRGYGANVLTFGAGSRLTVL.

This clonotype was observed at least ten times. The chain has TRBV15 and TRBJ1-1; 8 bases agree with TRBD1. The CDR3 spans 14 residues. CDR1 and CDR2 from the germline V gene are LNHNV and YYDKDF (reference sequence). J was trimmed by 3 bases and V by 3 bases; bases with no gene match: 3. The CDR3 coding sequence is TGTGCCACCAGCAGGGACAGGGTGGACACTGAAGCTTTCTTT. Encoded protein: CATSRDRVDTEAFF.

This clonotype has at least ten counts. This chain uses TRBV2 with TRBJ2-6, with TRBD2 matching 7 bases. Germline CDR1 reads SNHLY; CDR2 reads FYNNEI. Trimming cost V 10 bases and J 0 bases; bases outside gene matches: 12. The CDR3 has 17 amino acids. This chain's CDR3 is CAIAKSGIRSGANVLTF. In DNA form, the CDR3 reads TGTGCCATCGCAAAAAGCGGGATACGCTCTGGGGCCAACGTCCTGACTTTC.

As DNA, the CDR3 is TGTGCCAGCAGTTCAGGGGTTGGCTACACCTTC. Protein product: CASSSGVGYTF. The rearrangement links TRBV6-9 to TRBJ1-2; D possibly corresponds to TRBD1 (6 bases). This CDR3 has 11 amino acids. Trimming left V 4 bases short and J 7 bases short, with 7 bases between. Germline V gene data show CDR1 as MNHGY and CDR2 as SVAAGI.

A few counts support this clonotype. The gene calls are TRBV11-2 and TRBJ1-4, with D tentatively TRBD1 (5 bases). V lost 1 base and J lost 0, with 18 bases in between. This CDR3 has 19 amino acids. Per germline, CDR1 SGHAT and CDR2 FQNNGV. The CDR3 spells CASSLVLRGEHTTNEKLFF. As DNA, the CDR3 is TGTGCCAGCAGCTTAGTCTTGAGGGGAGAACATACAACTAATGAAAAACTGTTTTTT.

This clonotype was counted a few times. This chain links TRBV6-1 with TRBJ1-5; maybe TRBD1 (6 bases). CDR3 length equals 15 residues. From germline, CDR1 is MNHNS and CDR2 SASEGT. Between the trimmed V and J ends, which lost 8 bases and 2 bases, there was a span of 16 bases. The CDR3, as DNA: TGTGCCAGCGAATGGACAGCGCGGGGCAATCAGCCCCAGCATTTT. It codes for CASEWTARGNQPQHF.

This chain joins TRBV10-3 and TRBJ2-7; either TRBD1 or TRBD2 may fit D (5 bases each). V lost 4 bases and J 3 bases, leaving 10 bases between the germline ends. The CDR3 has 13 amino acids. CDR1 is ENHRY, CDR2 SYGVKD, per germline. The CDR3 DNA reads as TGTGCCATCAGTGGTGGGACCAACTACGAGCAGTACTTC. It specifies CAISGGTNYEQYF.

This clonotype was counted many times. CDR3 sequence reads: CASGTGDTYNEQFF. CDR3 DNA sequence: TGTGCCAGCGGGACAGGGGACACCTACAATGAGCAGTTCTTC. The genes are TRBV19 and TRBJ2-1; TRBD1 matches 10 bases. With V trimmed by 9 bases and J by 2 bases, 4 bases remained unmatched. The CDR3 consists of 14 residues. Germline V gene sequence: CDR1 LNHDA, CDR2 SQIVND (reference sequence).

This clonotype was observed once. The V and J genes are TRBV6-1 and TRBJ2-1; TRBD2 matches at 9 bases. The CDR3 spans 15 residues. J lost 7 bases, V lost 3 bases, and 7 bases had no gene match. The V gene's germline CDR1 is MNHNS and CDR2 SASEGT. CDR3 nucleotide sequence: TGTGCCAGCAGTGAGGGACTAGCACAAAGGAATGAGCAGTTCTTC. Its protein product is CASSEGLAQRNEQFF.

There are a few counts of this clonotype. The V gene is TRBV20-1, the J gene TRBJ2-3; 11 bases match TRBD2. The ends lost 2 bases at V and 2 bases at J; junction bases unmatched: 3. Looked up from germline, CDR1 is DFQATT and CDR2 is SNEGSKA (reference sequence). CDR3 size: 15 residues. CDR3 sequence (DNA): TGCAGTGCTAGATCGACTAGCGGGACCACAGATACGCAGTATTTT. Translating it yields CSARSTSGTTDTQYF.

There are a few counts of this clonotype. V and J are TRBV3-1 and TRBJ2-1; 10 bases match TRBD2. The CDR3 contains 13 residues. V was pared by 8 bases and J by 7 bases, with 5 bases of the junction left unmatched. Germline V lookup: CDR1 LGHDT, CDR2 YNNKEL (reference sequence). CDR3 amino acids: CASQREGRNEQFF. Here the CDR3 DNA reads TGTGCCAGCCAGCGGGAGGGTAGGAATGAGCAGTTCTTC.

This clonotype has at least ten counts. The chain recombines TRBV11-2 with TRBJ2-7, with a tentative D call TRBD2 (6 bases). The length of the CDR3 is 17 residues. Germline V gene lookup returns CDR1 SGHAT and CDR2 FQNNGV. V was trimmed by 2 bases and J by 2 bases, leaving 19 bases between them. DNA of the CDR3: TGTGCCAGCAGCTTAAAGCGTTTGGCGGGAAGGACCTACGAGCAGTACTTC. Its protein product is CASSLKRLAGRTYEQYF.

This clonotype was counted at least ten times. The rearrangement uses TRBV2 and TRBJ1-5; 9 bases line up with TRBD1. Germline-derived CDR1 and CDR2 are SNHLY and FYNNEI. The J segment lost 4 bases and the V segment lost 5 bases, leaving 6 bases of the junction unmatched. CDR3 length: 15 amino acids. CDR3 in DNA: TGTGCCAGCAGTCTATCCGGGACAGGGAATCAGCCCCAGCATTTT. Protein: CASSLSGTGNQPQHF. The variable domain in full, with the rest retrieved from reference TRBV2 and TRBJ1-5, is EPEVTQTPSHQVTQMGQEVILRCVPISNHLYFYWYRQILGQKVEFLVSFYNNEISEKSEIFDDQFSVERPDGSNFTLKIRSTKLEDSAMYFCASSLSGTGNQPQHFGDGTRLSIL.